The clone carrying this TCR beta chain occurred once. These data belong to a study of shared clonotypes between healthy human individuals. The CDR3 loop spans 14 amino acids. Looked up from germline, CDR1 is MDHEN and CDR2 is SYDVKM. Trimming removed 7 bases from V and 0 bases from J, with 10 bases in between. Profiling relied on immunoSEQ multiplex PCR, and the TCRdb table lists in-frame clones only, not all of them. The sample has some 660,000 clones; 73% are singletons. The chain combines TRBV28 with TRBJ1-5; D may be TRBD1 (5 bases). The material sequenced was memory CD4+ T cells sorted from blood. The subset: CD45RA-negative fraction. The receptor was derived from a woman aged 30 to 39 in good health. The CDR3 protein is CASILQGSNQPQHF. CDR3 DNA sequence: TGTGCCAGCATCCTGCAGGGTAGCAATCAGCCCCAGCATTTT.